Included here is one T cell receptor beta chain sequence, with context. No antigen is known for it. Reverse transcription of roughly 0.45 to 1 ug RNA was performed with random hexamers. immunoSEQ multiplex PCR amplified TCR beta CDR3 across 54 Vbeta, 13 Jbeta. MiXCR, run by TCRdb on the immunoSEQ multiplex PCR reads, gives a single entry per CDR3 protein. Of hundreds of thousands of distinct CDR3 sequences listed, approximately 92% were seen once; the top ten hold around 0.07%. The CDR3 extends over 16 amino acids. Germline V gene lookup returns CDR1 MGHRA and CDR2 YSYEKL. Trimming shortened V by 0 bases and J by 2 bases, and 12 bases separated the two germline ends. CD8+ and CD4+ T cells taken from blood had their TCR beta sequenced. Negative isolation yielded CD4+ and CD8+ T cells, and FACS enriched TEMRA cells. This sample was included in a study of CD8 T cells in Susac syndrome. Findings and caveats of the study: Only a relatively small number of individuals were included in the TCR sequencing and HLA analysis.

The gene calls are TRBV4-1 and TRBJ2-3, with D possibly being TRBD1 or TRBD2 (5 bases each). Sequencing used CD4+ T cells from PBMCs. The TCR sequence derives from a human donor with multiple sclerosis. CDR3 DNA: TGCGCCAGCAGCCAAGAAGGGACGGCCTACACAGATACGCAGTATTTT. This sequence encodes CASSQEGTAYTDTQYF.